This entry is about one TCR beta chain. Roughly 0.45 to 1 ug RNA was reverse transcribed with random hexamers. MiXCR was run by TCRdb on the immunoSEQ multiplex PCR reads, yielding one entry per CDR3 protein. The sample has 130,000 to 150,000 distinct CDR3 sequences, 94% seen once. These data originate in a study of CD8 T cells in Susac syndrome. The CDR3 covers 13 residues. Germline CDR1 is SEHNR and CDR2 is FQNEAQ (reference sequence). Unmatched junction bases numbered 3, after V lost 3 bases and J lost 8 bases. This TCR was recovered from a human donor in good health. What was sequenced was CD8+ T cells from PBMCs. The chain has TRBV7-9 and TRBJ1-4; 7 bases match TRBD1. The CDR3 DNA is TGTGCCAGCAGCTTTGGGACAGCAGAAAAACTGTTTTTT. Its protein product is CASSFGTAEKLFF. The full variable domain, in which reference TRBV7-9 and TRBJ1-4 provide the parts outside the CDR3, is DTGVSQNPRHKITKRGQNVTFRCDPISEHNRLYWYRQTLGQGPEFLTYFQNEAQLEKSRLLSDRFSAERPKGSFSTLEIQRTEQGDSAMYLCASSFGTAEKLFFGSGTQLSVL.